This passage covers 22 T cell receptor beta chains from one sample sequenced in a study of blood T cell repertoires in COVID-19. Profiled with immunoSEQ multiplex PCR; TCRdb holds only in-frame clones, not every one. Among 40,000 to 50,000 clones listed, 86% were seen once. The specimen was peripheral blood. The receptor set was obtained from a woman aged 60 to 75 with acute or convalescent COVID-19.

This chain links TRBV10-3 with TRBJ2-1; 9 bases match TRBD2. The germline gives CDR1 ENHRY, CDR2 SYGVKD. The J segment lost 10 bases and the V segment lost 4 bases, leaving 11 bases of the junction unmatched. This CDR3 region has 15 residues. CDR3 protein: CAISGREGPLQEQFF. The CDR3 DNA follows: TGTGCCATCAGTGGGCGGGAGGGTCCCCTGCAGGAGCAGTTCTTC.

The CDR3: CASRLTSVHQETQYF. Written as DNA, the CDR3 is TGTGCCAGTAGACTCACTAGCGTTCACCAAGAGACCCAGTACTTC. The V call is TRBV19, the J call TRBJ2-5; 7 bases are shared with TRBD2. The CDR3 runs to 15 residues. Per the germline V gene, CDR1 is LNHDA and CDR2 is SQIVND (reference sequence). Trimming took 6 bases from V and 0 from J; bases not matched to a gene: 7.

The chain is built from TRBV3-1 (or the pseudogene TRBV3-2) and TRBJ1-2; the match to TRBD1 covers 7 bases. The CDR3 length is 15 residues. The trim removed 1 base at V and 4 bases at J, leaving 6 bases unmatched. Germline CDR1 reads LGHDT; CDR2 reads YNNKEL (reference sequence). This CDR3 reads CASSQGTGLSYGYTF. The CDR3 region has the DNA TGTGCCAGCAGCCAAGGGACAGGTTTGTCCTATGGCTACACCTTC.

This clone appeared a few times. The chain carries TRBV11-2 and TRBJ2-1; D possibly corresponds to TRBD1 (5 bases). CDR1 is SGHAT and CDR2 is FQNNGV in the germline V gene. The CDR3 loop spans 16 amino acids. Trimming took off 3 bases at V and 0 bases at J, with 12 bases between the two ends. CDR3 DNA sequence: TGTGCCAGCAGCTTCGACAGCGCAAGCTCCTACAATGAGCAGTTCTTC. Protein: CASSFDSASSYNEQFF.

This clone was observed a single time. The gene calls are TRBV18 and TRBJ1-4, with a weak D call TRBD1 (5 bases). Between the trimmed V and J ends, which lost 3 bases and 7 bases, there was a span of 18 bases. CDR3 length equals 16 residues. Germline V gene sequence: CDR1 KGHSH, CDR2 LQKENI. CDR3 DNA sequence: TGTGCCAGCTCACCCGGCGCCCGCGTCCAGGGTGAAAAACTGTTTTTT. Amino acids: CASSPGARVQGEKLFF.

This rearrangement joins TRBV5-6 to TRBJ1-2, with TRBD1 matching 8 bases. CDR3 size: 15 residues. Germline V CDR1 and CDR2: SGHDT, YYEEEE. V shed 4 bases, J shed 6 bases, and the junction held 11 bases outside the gene matches. The CDR3 sequence: CASSADPGTGHGYTF. Here the CDR3 DNA reads TGTGCCAGCAGCGCAGACCCTGGGACAGGACATGGCTACACCTTC.

The rearrangement uses TRBV30 and TRBJ2-7; 8 bases are shared with TRBD1. The germline gives CDR1 GTSNPN, CDR2 SVGIG (reference sequence). This CDR3 is 18 amino acids long. With V trimmed by 0 bases and J by 3 bases, 16 bases remained unmatched. The CDR3 region is CAWSVFTGGWGGYYEQYF. In DNA form, the CDR3 reads TGTGCCTGGAGTGTTTTCACAGGGGGATGGGGTGGCTACTACGAGCAGTACTTC.

The genes are TRBV28 and TRBJ1-2; D possibly corresponds to TRBD1 (6 bases). Trimming removed 7 bases from V and 4 bases from J, with 13 bases in between. This CDR3 is built from 13 residues. Per germline, CDR1 MDHEN and CDR2 SYDVKM. The CDR3 coding sequence is TGTGCCAGCAACGCGGACAGCCTCTATGGCTACACCTTC. This encodes CASNADSLYGYTF.

There are a few counts of this clone. In DNA, the CDR3 is TGCAGCGTTGAAGTAGGGACAGGGGCAGGGGGCTACACCTTC. Its translation is CSVEVGTGAGGYTF. V usage is TRBV29-1 and J usage is TRBJ1-2; 10 bases agree with TRBD1. V gave up 1 base and J gave up 8 bases; unmatched junction bases: 7. The CDR3 runs 14 residues. Germline CDR1 and CDR2: SQVTM and ANQGSEA.

CDR3 nucleotide sequence: TGTGCCAGCAGCTTGTCTAGCGGGGGGAGTCGGGCCAACGTCCTGACTTTC. This gives the protein CASSLSSGGSRANVLTF. The chain uses TRBV5-4 and TRBJ2-6, with 11 positions matching TRBD2. Germline V gene data show CDR1 as SGHNT and CDR2 as YYREEE (reference sequence). The junction had 5 bases not matched to a gene; V was cut back by 1 base and J by 5 bases. The CDR3 is 17 amino acids. Variable domain in full (rest from reference TRBV5-4 and TRBJ2-6): ETGVTQSPTHLIKTRGQQVTLRCSSQSGHNTVSWYQQALGQGPQFIFQYYREEENGRGNFPPRFSGLQFPNYSSELNVNALELDDSALYLCASSLSSGGSRANVLTFGAGSRLTVL.

The V gene is TRBV3-1 (or the pseudogene TRBV3-2), the J gene TRBJ1-1, with D possibly matching TRBD1 (5 bases). This CDR3 contains 14 residues. Looked up from germline, CDR1 is LGHDT and CDR2 is YNNKEL (reference sequence). V shed 2 bases and J shed 2 bases, with 9 bases lying between them. This CDR3 reads CASSQMGGNTEAFF. The CDR3 DNA reads TGTGCCAGCAGCCAAATGGGGGGAAACACTGAAGCTTTCTTT.

The chain is built from TRBV18 and TRBJ2-6, with TRBD1 as a possible D gene (5 bases). Germline CDR1 KGHSH, CDR2 LQKENI. The CDR3 is 21 amino acids. Trimming took 3 bases from V and 0 from J, leaving 24 bases between them. DNA of the CDR3: TGTGCCAGCTCACCTCGAACGGGCTTCTTGGCGGACAACTCTGGGGCCAACGTCCTGACTTTC. Its protein is CASSPRTGFLADNSGANVLTF.

This chain uses TRBV27 with TRBJ1-2; D gene ambiguous. Per the germline V gene, CDR1 is MNHEY and CDR2 is SMNVEV (reference sequence). This CDR3 comprises 15 residues. V was clipped by 6 bases and J by 4 bases, with 18 bases between them. The CDR3 bases are TGTGCCAGCAGCTTAGGGCCAGCAAAGGTCTATGGCTACACCTTC. It yields the protein CASSLGPAKVYGYTF.

V and J are TRBV6-5 and TRBJ1-5; D unresolved. CDR1 MNHEY and CDR2 SVGAGI come from the germline V gene. V lost 8 bases and J lost 9, with 17 bases in between. The CDR3 consists of 13 residues. CDR3 residues: CASGRPGNRPQHF. The CDR3 DNA reads TGTGCCAGCGGTCGGCCAGGAAACCGGCCCCAGCATTTT.

The rearrangement uses TRBV5-4 and TRBJ1-2; D may be TRBD1 (5 bases). Germline CDR1 is SGHNT and CDR2 is YYREEE (reference sequence). V lost 5 bases and J 8 bases, leaving 19 bases between the germline ends. The CDR3 length is 14 residues. The CDR3 reads CASRQGVLVDGYTF. As DNA, the CDR3 is TGTGCCAGCAGACAAGGGGTATTGGTTGACGGCTACACCTTC.

The CDR3 coding sequence is TGTGCCAGCAGCTTAGCGGGAGGTACCTACAATGAGCAGTTCTTC. This sequence encodes CASSLAGGTYNEQFF. This sequence joins TRBV7-8 and TRBJ2-1; tentative D call: TRBD2 (6 bases). CDR1 is SGHVS and CDR2 is FQNEAQ in the germline V gene. This CDR3 comprises 15 residues. V was pared by 0 bases and J by 2 bases, with 8 bases between.

The chain has TRBV16 and TRBJ1-1; D call uncertain. V dropped 2 bases and J dropped 4 bases, with 5 bases sitting between them. CDR3 length: 12 residues. Looked up from germline, CDR1 is KGHSY and CDR2 is FQNENV. CDR3 DNA sequence: TGTGCCAGCAGCCAAGCGGGCACTGAAGCTTTCTTT. Translated: CASSQAGTEAFF.

V and J are TRBV5-6 and TRBJ2-3; 9 bases fit TRBD2. There are 16 residues in the CDR3. Trimming cost V 1 base and J 2 bases; bases outside gene matches: 5. Germline CDR1 is SGHDT and CDR2 is YYEEEE. CDR3 sequence reads: CASSLPLAGPTDTQYF. CDR3 nucleotide sequence: TGTGCCAGCAGCTTGCCGCTAGCGGGGCCCACAGATACGCAGTATTTT.

Remarks on this clone: The sample carries other DNA sequences with the same CDR3. The genes are TRBV10-3 and TRBJ1-2, with 9 bases identical to TRBD1. The V and J ends lost 4 bases and 6 bases, in that order; junction bases with no gene match: 3. This CDR3 is 13 amino acids long. Per germline, CDR1 ENHRY and CDR2 SYGVKD. The CDR3 nucleotides read TGTGCCATCAGTGGGACAGGGGTGAATGGCTACACCTTC. Its translation: CAISGTGVNGYTF.

This sequence joins TRBV7-9 and TRBJ2-2; 10 bases are shared with TRBD2. Germline lookup yields CDR1 SEHNR and CDR2 FQNEAQ (reference sequence). V trimming: 2 bases; J trimming: 0 bases; junction bases outside the gene matches: 6. The CDR3 extends over 18 amino acids. The chain's CDR3 is CASSLQRGGIANTGELFF. CDR3 bases: TGTGCCAGCAGCTTACAGCGGGGGGGGATCGCGAACACCGGGGAGCTGTTTTTT.

V is TRBV3-1 (or the pseudogene TRBV3-2) and J is TRBJ1-1, with TRBD1 identical over 8 bases. Germline lookup yields CDR1 LGHDT and CDR2 YNNKEL (reference sequence). With V trimmed by 2 bases and J by 2 bases, 7 bases remained unmatched. The CDR3 runs 16 residues. CDR3 sequence (DNA): TGTGCCAGCAGCCAACCTGGGACAGGCCTTAACACTGAAGCTTTCTTT. As protein: CASSQPGTGLNTEAFF.

The rearrangement links TRBV5-8 to TRBJ1-3; a weak D match, TRBD1 (5 bases). Between the trimmed V and J ends, which lost 0 bases and 2 bases, there was a span of 6 bases. This CDR3 has 14 amino acids. In germline, CDR1 is SGHTS, CDR2 YDEGEE. The CDR3 region has the DNA TGTGCCAGCAGCTTGGCCAGGGCTGGAAACACCATATATTTT. Protein: CASSLARAGNTIYF.